The 26 T cell receptor beta chains below were found in one sample sequenced in a study of blood T cell repertoires in COVID-19. TCRdb's copy holds only in-frame clones and misses some; the assay was immunoSEQ multiplex PCR. This sample has over 10,000 clones, with approximately 90% found just once. The specimen was peripheral blood. The receptors were sampled from a human donor in a cohort sampled during active COVID-19.

J is TRBJ2-1 and V is TRBV13; 9 bases agree with TRBD2. The CDR3 runs 16 residues. CDR1 and CDR2 (germline): PRHDT, FYEKMQ (reference sequence). V shed 1 base, J shed 4 bases, and the junction held 5 bases outside the gene matches. In DNA, the CDR3 is TGTGCCAGCAGCTTAGTTGGCCTAGCGGGATACAATGAGCAGTTCTTC. Translation: CASSLVGLAGYNEQFF.

V gene TRBV7-9 combines with J gene TRBJ1-2, with D possibly matching TRBD1 (5 bases). This CDR3 has 14 residues. Germline loops: CDR1 SEHNR, CDR2 FQNEAQ (reference sequence). Trimming removed 7 bases from V and 4 bases from J, with 16 bases in between. The CDR3 DNA sequence: TGTGCCAGCACTGCGGGGCCGGGCGGCTATGGCTACACCTTC. Protein product: CASTAGPGGYGYTF. Looking up the rest from reference TRBV7-9 and TRBJ1-2 gives the full variable domain: DTGVSQNPRHKITKRGQNVTFRCDPISEHNRLYWYRQTLGQGPEFLTYFQNEAQLEKSRLLSDRFSAERPKGSFSTLEIQRTEQGDSAMYLCASTAGPGGYGYTFGSGTRLTVV.

CDR3 nucleotides: TGCAGCGTTGGACAGGGGAGGCACGAGCAGTACTTC. It yields the protein CSVGQGRHEQYF. The J gene is TRBJ2-7, the V gene TRBV29-1; 8 bases agree with TRBD1. CDR1 and CDR2 from the germline V gene are SQVTM and ANQGSEA. The CDR3 sequence is 12 residues long. The J segment lost 5 bases and the V segment lost 4 bases, leaving 4 bases of the junction unmatched.

V gene TRBV18 combines with J gene TRBJ1-1; tentatively, D is TRBD1 (6 bases). The germline gives CDR1 KGHSH, CDR2 LQKENI. V was clipped by 0 bases and J by 1 base, with 12 bases between them. The CDR3 consists of 16 residues. CDR3 coding DNA: TGTGCCAGCTCACCACCAGGGGGGGCTCGGAACACTGAAGCTTTCTTT. It yields the protein CASSPPGGARNTEAFF.

The rearrangement links TRBV10-3 to TRBJ1-1; D is possibly TRBD1 (5 bases). This CDR3 is built from 12 residues. From germline, CDR1 is ENHRY and CDR2 SYGVKD. V was cut by 0 bases and J by 10 bases, with 9 bases left in between. Here the CDR3 reads CAISESRDGAFF. The CDR3 DNA reads TGTGCCATCAGTGAGTCGCGGGACGGAGCTTTCTTT.

As DNA, the CDR3 is TGTGCCAGCAGCCAAGAGACTAGCGGGGGGGGCGTGACCCAGTACTTC. Translated: CASSQETSGGGVTQYF. The gene calls are TRBV3-1 (or the pseudogene TRBV3-2) and TRBJ2-5; 14 nucleotides match TRBD2. CDR3 length: 16 amino acids. Germline CDR1 LGHDT, CDR2 YNNKEL (reference sequence). Trimming cost V 0 bases and J 7 bases; bases outside gene matches: 4.

This rearrangement joins TRBV3-1 (or the pseudogene TRBV3-2) to TRBJ2-3, with no clear D. In germline, CDR1 is LGHDT, CDR2 YNNKEL (reference sequence). CDR3 length equals 15 residues. Deletions cut 4 bases from V and 0 bases from J, with 11 bases between. This chain's CDR3 is CASSPLWPSTDTQYF. In nucleotides, the CDR3 is TGTGCCAGCAGCCCCCTCTGGCCTAGCACAGATACGCAGTATTTT.

The rearrangement links TRBV10-3 to TRBJ2-5; a weak D match, TRBD2 (6 bases). CDR1 is ENHRY and CDR2 is SYGVKD in the germline V gene. V was shortened by 4 bases and J by 3 bases, with 9 bases between the two germline ends. CDR3 length equals 13 residues. CDR3 protein: CAISGASEETQYF. CDR3 bases: TGTGCCATCAGTGGGGCTAGCGAAGAGACCCAGTACTTC.

The V and J genes are TRBV9 and TRBJ2-3, with 10 bases that match TRBD2. CDR3 size: 16 residues. The J segment lost 6 bases and the V segment lost 0 bases, leaving 7 bases of the junction unmatched. From germline, CDR1 is SGDLS and CDR2 YYNGEE. CDR3 amino acids: CASSVARSGRADTQYF. The CDR3 DNA is TGTGCCAGCAGCGTAGCTAGGAGCGGGAGGGCGGATACGCAGTATTTT.

The chain couples TRBV19 to TRBJ1-5; TRBD1 might be the D (6 bases). The CDR3 is 19 amino acids. Germline lookup yields CDR1 LNHDA and CDR2 SQIVND (reference sequence). The V gene lost 3 bases and the J gene lost 4 bases, with 25 bases spanning the gap. The CDR3 DNA is TGTGCCAGTAGTATTACACAGGGCCGGTTCTCATCCATTAATCAGCCCCAGCATTTT. Its translation is CASSITQGRFSSINQPQHF.

This clone has a single count. The V and J genes are TRBV5-1 and TRBJ1-2; the D is unclear. V lost 0 bases and J lost 2, with 11 bases in between. The length of the CDR3 is 15 residues. Per the germline V gene, CDR1 is SGHRS and CDR2 is YFSETQ. The CDR3 here is CASSLVTARNYGYTF. The CDR3 DNA reads as TGCGCCAGCAGCTTGGTAACAGCCCGGAACTATGGCTACACCTTC.

The chain is built from TRBV12-3 or TRBV12-4 and TRBJ2-7; 7 positions agree with TRBD1. Trimming took 9 bases from V and 6 from J; bases not matched to a gene: 8. The CDR3 contains 12 residues. The CDR3 DNA follows: TGTGCCAGAAGACAGGGTGAAAGCGAGCAGTACTTC. Its translation is CARRQGESEQYF.

The sample holds a few counts of this clone. V gene TRBV6-5 combines with J gene TRBJ2-7; D is perhaps TRBD1 (6 bases). CDR1 is MNHEY and CDR2 is SVGAGI in the germline V gene. Trimming shortened V by 7 bases and J by 2 bases, and 15 bases separated the two germline ends. This CDR3 spans 14 amino acids. CDR3 sequence (DNA): TGTGCCAGCACAACGAGGGACAAAGCCTACGAGCAGTACTTC. The encoded protein is CASTTRDKAYEQYF.

V usage is TRBV21-1 and J usage is TRBJ2-7; the table's D call, TRBD1, has no DNA check behind it. TRBV21-1 is an annotated pseudogene. This CDR3 has 15 residues. CDR3 bases: TGTGCCAGCAGCAGAGCCGGGACAGGGGACGACGAGCAGTACTTC. Amino acids: CASSRAGTGDDEQYF.

The genes are TRBV29-1 and TRBJ1-2, with D hard to call. Trimming removed 6 bases at V and 4 bases at J, with 12 bases between. CDR1 and CDR2 from the germline V gene are SQVTM and ANQGSEA. The CDR3 contains 12 residues. Here the CDR3 reads CSVGGWGYGYTF. The CDR3 region has the DNA TGCAGCGTCGGAGGATGGGGCTATGGCTACACCTTC. Based on the CDR3 plus reference TRBV29-1 and TRBJ1-2, the full variable domain is SAVISQKPSRDICQRGTSLTIQCQVDSQVTMMFWYRQQPGQSLTLIATANQGSEATYESGFVIDKFPISRPNLTFSTLTVSNMSPEDSSIYLCSVGGWGYGYTFGSGTRLTVV.

J is TRBJ2-1 and V is TRBV28; 12 bases line up with TRBD2. With V trimmed by 5 bases and J by 3 bases, 14 bases remained unmatched. Germline CDR1 MDHEN, CDR2 SYDVKM. The CDR3 is 19 residues long. CDR3 sequence: CASSGWASGRAMIYNEQFF. The CDR3 coding sequence is TGTGCCAGCAGTGGATGGGCTAGCGGGAGGGCCATGATCTACAATGAGCAGTTCTTC.

The chain combines TRBV5-1 with TRBJ2-1; 11 positions agree with TRBD2. Unmatched junction bases numbered 16, after V lost 4 bases and J lost 10 bases. The V gene's germline CDR1 is SGHRS and CDR2 YFSETQ. This CDR3 is 17 amino acids long. The DNA of the CDR3 is TGCGCCAGCAGCCAATCCCAGACTAGCGGGATCTCTGGGGAGCAGTTCTTC. As protein: CASSQSQTSGISGEQFF.

The chain combines TRBV19 with TRBJ2-3; TRBD2 might be the D (6 bases). V was clipped by 4 bases and J by 0 bases, with 11 bases between them. This CDR3 has 15 amino acids. CDR1 and CDR2 from the germline V gene are LNHDA and SQIVND (reference sequence). The chain's CDR3 is CASSTGGVSTDTQYF. DNA for the CDR3: TGTGCCAGTAGTACCGGAGGGGTTAGCACAGATACGCAGTATTTT.

The rearrangement uses TRBV9 and TRBJ1-4, with 7 bases matching TRBD1. Germline lookup yields CDR1 SGDLS and CDR2 YYNGEE. This CDR3 has 12 residues. J was trimmed by 8 bases and V by 3 bases; bases with no gene match: 1. The CDR3 bases are TGTGCCAGCAGCGCACAGGGGGAAAAACTGTTTTTT. Amino acid sequence: CASSAQGEKLFF.

This clone was counted once. J is TRBJ2-3 and V is TRBV9; 8 bases agree with TRBD1. The junction had 19 bases not matched to a gene; V was cut back by 7 bases and J by 6 bases. This CDR3 has 17 residues. Germline assignment: CDR1 SGDLS and CDR2 YYNGEE. CDR3 loop: CASLRDPDRGGIDTQYF. CDR3 DNA sequence: TGTGCCAGCCTGAGAGATCCCGACAGGGGCGGGATTGATACGCAGTATTTT.

This chain joins TRBV6-4 and TRBJ2-1; 10 nucleotides line up with TRBD2. The J segment lost 3 bases and the V segment lost 5 bases, leaving 4 bases of the junction unmatched. Per germline, CDR1 MRHNA and CDR2 SNTAGT. CDR3 length equals 15 residues. The CDR3 coding sequence is TGTGCCAGCAGTCCCACTAGCGGGGACTACAATGAGCAGTTCTTC. Translating it yields CASSPTSGDYNEQFF.

V gene TRBV3-1 (or the pseudogene TRBV3-2) combines with J gene TRBJ1-5, with TRBD1 identical over 7 bases. Per the germline V gene, CDR1 is LGHDT and CDR2 is YNNKEL (reference sequence). This CDR3 comprises 15 residues. Trimming at V came to 0 bases and at J to 9 bases, leaving 8 bases not matched to a gene. CDR3 sequence reads: CASSQELQGSGPQHF. In nucleotides, the CDR3 is TGTGCCAGCAGCCAAGAGTTACAGGGGAGTGGGCCCCAGCATTTT.

The chain uses TRBV5-1 and TRBJ2-7; TRBD1 matches at 9 bases. CDR3 length equals 14 residues. V gave up 3 bases and J gave up 3 bases; unmatched junction bases: 4. CDR1 SGHRS and CDR2 YFSETQ come from the germline V gene. The CDR3, as DNA: TGCGCCAGCAGCTCGTCGGGACAGGGCTACGAGCAGTACTTC. Residues: CASSSSGQGYEQYF.

The chain uses TRBV7-8 and TRBJ2-7; D might be TRBD2 (5 bases). Germline V gives CDR1 SGHVS, CDR2 FQNEAQ. This CDR3 is 14 amino acids long. The V end lost 9 bases, the J end lost 0 bases, and 15 bases lay between the germline ends. This chain's CDR3 is CASLLGSGSYEQYF. The CDR3 bases are TGTGCCAGTTTGTTAGGGAGCGGCTCCTACGAGCAGTACTTC.

V usage is TRBV28 and J usage is TRBJ2-3, with TRBD2 matching over 10 bases. The germline V gene encodes CDR1 MDHEN and CDR2 SYDVKM. Trimming took 6 bases from V and 1 from J; bases not matched to a gene: 4. The CDR3 totals 15 residues. The CDR3 DNA follows: TGTGCCAGCAGCCCAGCGGGGGGGCGCACAGATACGCAGTATTTT. Translated: CASSPAGGRTDTQYF.

The rearrangement uses TRBV28 and TRBJ2-5, with 8 nucleotides matching TRBD1. Germline V gene data show CDR1 as MDHEN and CDR2 as SYDVKM. V gave up 6 bases and J gave up 6 bases; unmatched junction bases: 9. The CDR3 is made up of 14 amino acids. The CDR3 spells CASSLQGAAKTQYF. The CDR3 DNA reads as TGTGCCAGCAGCCTCCAGGGGGCAGCGAAGACCCAGTACTTC.